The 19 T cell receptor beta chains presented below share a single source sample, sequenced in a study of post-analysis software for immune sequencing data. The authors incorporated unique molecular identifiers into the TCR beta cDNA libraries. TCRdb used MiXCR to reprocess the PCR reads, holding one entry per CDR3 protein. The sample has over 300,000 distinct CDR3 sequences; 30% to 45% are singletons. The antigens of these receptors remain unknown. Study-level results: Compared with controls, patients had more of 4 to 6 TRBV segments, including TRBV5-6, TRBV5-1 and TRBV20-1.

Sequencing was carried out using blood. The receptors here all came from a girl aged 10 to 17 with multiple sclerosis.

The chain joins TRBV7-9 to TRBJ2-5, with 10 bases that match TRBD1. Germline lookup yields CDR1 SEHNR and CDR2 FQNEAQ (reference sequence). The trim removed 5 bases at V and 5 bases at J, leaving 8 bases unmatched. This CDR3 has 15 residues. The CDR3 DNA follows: TGTGCCAGCAGCCAAGACAGGGGGCGGTTGGAGACCCAGTACTTC. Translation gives CASSQDRGRLETQYF.

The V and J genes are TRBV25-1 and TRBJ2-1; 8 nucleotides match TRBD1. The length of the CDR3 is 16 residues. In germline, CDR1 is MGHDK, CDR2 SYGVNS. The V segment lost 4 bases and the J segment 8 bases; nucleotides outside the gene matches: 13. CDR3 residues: CASSGAGPGQVYEQFF. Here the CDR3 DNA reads TGTGCCAGCAGTGGAGCCGGACCGGGACAGGTTTATGAGCAGTTCTTC.

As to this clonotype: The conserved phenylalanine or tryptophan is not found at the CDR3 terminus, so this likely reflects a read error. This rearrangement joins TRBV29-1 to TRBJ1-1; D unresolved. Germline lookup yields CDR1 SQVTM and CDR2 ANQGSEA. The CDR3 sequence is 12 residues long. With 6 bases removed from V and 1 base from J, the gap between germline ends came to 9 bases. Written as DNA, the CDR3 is TGCAGCGTAATACTGGGGAACACTGAAGCTTTCGTT. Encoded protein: CSVILGNTEAFV.

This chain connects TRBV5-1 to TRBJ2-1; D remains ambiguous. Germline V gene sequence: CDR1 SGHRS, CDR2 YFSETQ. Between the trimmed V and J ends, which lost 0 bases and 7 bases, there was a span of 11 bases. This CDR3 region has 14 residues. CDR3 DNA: TGCGCCAGCAGCTTGGCCGTCCCAGTTAATGAGCAGTTCTTC. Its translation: CASSLAVPVNEQFF.

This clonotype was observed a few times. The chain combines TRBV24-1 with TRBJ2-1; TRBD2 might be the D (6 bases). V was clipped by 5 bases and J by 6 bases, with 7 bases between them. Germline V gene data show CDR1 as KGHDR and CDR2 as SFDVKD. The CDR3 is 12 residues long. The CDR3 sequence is CATSVEGNEQFF. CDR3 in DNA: TGTGCCACCAGTGTGGAGGGCAATGAGCAGTTCTTC.

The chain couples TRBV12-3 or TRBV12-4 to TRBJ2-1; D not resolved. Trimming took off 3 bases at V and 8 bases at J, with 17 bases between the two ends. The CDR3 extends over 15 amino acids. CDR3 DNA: TGTGCCAGCAGTTTGGAAAGGAGACTTTGGTATGAGCAGTTCTTC. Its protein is CASSLERRLWYEQFF.

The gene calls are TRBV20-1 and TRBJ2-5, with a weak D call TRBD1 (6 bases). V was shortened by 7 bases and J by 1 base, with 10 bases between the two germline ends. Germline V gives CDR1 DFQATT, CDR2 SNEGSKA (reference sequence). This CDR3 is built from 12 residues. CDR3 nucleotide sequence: TGCAGTGGGACAGCTATCCAAGAGACCCAGTACTTC. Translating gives CSGTAIQETQYF.

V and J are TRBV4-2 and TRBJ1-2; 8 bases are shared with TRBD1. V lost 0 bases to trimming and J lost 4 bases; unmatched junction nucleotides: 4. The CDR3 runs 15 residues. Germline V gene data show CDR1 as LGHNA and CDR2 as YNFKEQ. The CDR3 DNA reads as TGTGCCAGCAGCCAAGACCAGGACAGGGTCTATGGCTACACCTTC. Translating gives CASSQDQDRVYGYTF.

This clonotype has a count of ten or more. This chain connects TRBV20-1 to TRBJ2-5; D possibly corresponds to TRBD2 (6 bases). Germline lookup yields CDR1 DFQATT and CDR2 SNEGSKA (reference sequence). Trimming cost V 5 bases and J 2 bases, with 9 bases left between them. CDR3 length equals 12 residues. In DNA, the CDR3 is TGCAGTGCTGGACGGGGGCAAGAGACCCAGTACTTC. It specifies CSAGRGQETQYF.

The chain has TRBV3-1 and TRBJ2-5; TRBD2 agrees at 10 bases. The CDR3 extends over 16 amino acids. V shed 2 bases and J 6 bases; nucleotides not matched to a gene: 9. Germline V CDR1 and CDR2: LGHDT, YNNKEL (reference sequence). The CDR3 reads CASSQLSGGAEKTQYF. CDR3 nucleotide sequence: TGTGCCAGCAGCCAATTGAGCGGGGGGGCCGAAAAGACCCAGTACTTC.

The chain's CDR3 is CASSYSKESWGFDVDNEQFF. The CDR3 DNA reads as TGTGCCAGCAGTTACTCTAAGGAATCCTGGGGGTTCGATGTGGACAATGAGCAGTTCTTC. The rearrangement joins TRBV6-5 to TRBJ2-1; D tentatively fits TRBD1 or TRBD2 (5 bases each). This CDR3 has 20 residues. Germline-derived CDR1 and CDR2 are MNHEY and SVGAGI. The V and J ends lost 0 bases and 5 bases respectively, with 26 bases between them.

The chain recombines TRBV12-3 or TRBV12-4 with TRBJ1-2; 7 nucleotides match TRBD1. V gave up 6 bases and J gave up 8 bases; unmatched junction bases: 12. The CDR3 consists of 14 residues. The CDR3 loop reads CASSPTGTSGGYTF. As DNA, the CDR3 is TGTGCCAGCAGCCCGACAGGGACGTCGGGAGGCTACACCTTC.

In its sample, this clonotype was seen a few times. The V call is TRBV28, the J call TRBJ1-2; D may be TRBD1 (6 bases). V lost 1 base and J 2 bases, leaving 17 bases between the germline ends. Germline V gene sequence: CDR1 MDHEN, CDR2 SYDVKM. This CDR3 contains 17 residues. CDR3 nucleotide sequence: TGTGCCAGCAGTTTATTTGGGACACGGAACTCCAACTATGGCTACACCTTC. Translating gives CASSLFGTRNSNYGYTF.

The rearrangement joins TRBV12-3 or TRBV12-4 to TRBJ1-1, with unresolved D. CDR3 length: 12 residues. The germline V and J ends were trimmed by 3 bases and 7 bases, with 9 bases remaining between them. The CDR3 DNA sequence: TGTGCCAGCAGTTTTCGGATATTTGAAGCTTTCTTT. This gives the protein CASSFRIFEAFF.

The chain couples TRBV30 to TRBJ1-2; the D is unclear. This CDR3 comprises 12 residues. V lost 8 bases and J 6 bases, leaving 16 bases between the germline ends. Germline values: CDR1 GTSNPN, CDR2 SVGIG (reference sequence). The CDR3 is CASVGVSHGYTF. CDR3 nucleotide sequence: TGTGCCAGCGTTGGGGTTAGCCATGGCTACACCTTC.

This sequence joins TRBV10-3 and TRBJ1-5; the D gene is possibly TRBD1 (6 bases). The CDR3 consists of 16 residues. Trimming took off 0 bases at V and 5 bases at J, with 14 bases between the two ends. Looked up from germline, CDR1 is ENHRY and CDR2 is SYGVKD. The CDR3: CAISESTGKSHQPQHF. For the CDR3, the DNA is TGTGCCATCAGTGAGTCGACAGGCAAATCACATCAGCCCCAGCATTTT.

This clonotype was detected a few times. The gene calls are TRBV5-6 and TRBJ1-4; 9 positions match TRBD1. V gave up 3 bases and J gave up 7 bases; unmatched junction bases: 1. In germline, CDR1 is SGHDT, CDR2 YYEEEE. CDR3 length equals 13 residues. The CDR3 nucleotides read TGTGCCAGCAGCTGGGGACAGGGTGAAAAACTGTTTTTT. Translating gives CASSWGQGEKLFF. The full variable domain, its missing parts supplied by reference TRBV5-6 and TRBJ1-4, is DAGVTQSPTHLIKTRGQQVTLRCSPKSGHDTVSWYQQALGQGPQFIFQYYEEEERQRGNFPDRFSGHQFPNYSSELNVNALLLGDSALYLCASSWGQGEKLFFGSGTQLSVL.

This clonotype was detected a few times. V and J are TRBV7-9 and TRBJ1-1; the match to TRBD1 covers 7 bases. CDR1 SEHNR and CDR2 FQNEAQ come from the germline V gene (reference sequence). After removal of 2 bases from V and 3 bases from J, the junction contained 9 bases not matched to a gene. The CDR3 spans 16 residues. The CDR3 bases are TGTGCCAGCAGCTTAACGGTCAGGGGGGCGGACACTGAAGCTTTCTTT. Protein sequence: CASSLTVRGADTEAFF.

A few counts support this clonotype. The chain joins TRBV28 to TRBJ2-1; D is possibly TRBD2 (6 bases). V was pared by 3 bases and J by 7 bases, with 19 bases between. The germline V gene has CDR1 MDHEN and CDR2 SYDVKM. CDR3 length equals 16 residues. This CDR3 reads CASSFKEWRGRNEQFF. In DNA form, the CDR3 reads TGTGCCAGCAGTTTTAAAGAATGGAGGGGTCGGAATGAGCAGTTCTTC.